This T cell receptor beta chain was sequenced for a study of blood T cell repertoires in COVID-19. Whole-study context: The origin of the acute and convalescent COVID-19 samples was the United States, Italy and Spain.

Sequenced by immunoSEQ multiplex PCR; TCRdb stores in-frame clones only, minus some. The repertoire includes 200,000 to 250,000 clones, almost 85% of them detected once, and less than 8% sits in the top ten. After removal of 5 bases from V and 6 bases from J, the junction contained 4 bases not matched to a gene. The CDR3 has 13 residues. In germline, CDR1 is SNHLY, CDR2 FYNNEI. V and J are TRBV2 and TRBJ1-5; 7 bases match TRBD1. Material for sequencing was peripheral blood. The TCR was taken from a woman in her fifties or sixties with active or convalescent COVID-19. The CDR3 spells CASSPGGSQPQHF. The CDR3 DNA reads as TGTGCCAGCAGTCCAGGGGGGTCTCAGCCCCAGCATTTT.